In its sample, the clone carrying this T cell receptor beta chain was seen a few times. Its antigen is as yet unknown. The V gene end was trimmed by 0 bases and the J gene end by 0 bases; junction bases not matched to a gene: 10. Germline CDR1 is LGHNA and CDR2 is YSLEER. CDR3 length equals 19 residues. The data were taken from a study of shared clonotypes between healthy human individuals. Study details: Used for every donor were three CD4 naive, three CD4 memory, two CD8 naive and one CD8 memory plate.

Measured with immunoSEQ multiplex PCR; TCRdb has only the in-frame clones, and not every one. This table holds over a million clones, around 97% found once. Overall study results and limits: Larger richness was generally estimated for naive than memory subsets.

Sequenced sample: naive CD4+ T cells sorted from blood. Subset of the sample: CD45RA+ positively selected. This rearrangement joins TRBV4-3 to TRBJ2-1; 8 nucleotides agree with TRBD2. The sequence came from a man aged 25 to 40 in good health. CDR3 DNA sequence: TGCGCCAGCAGCCAAGATCGAGGAGACAGCGGGAGCTCCTACAATGAGCAGTTCTTC. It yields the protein CASSQDRGDSGSSYNEQFF.